Given below is one TCR beta chain in context. Its antigen is undetermined. RNA transcripts were the template for amplifying TCR beta CDR3 regions. Using the HTBI primer set, a first-round RT-PCR was run on the TCR CDR3. TCRdb redid the calling of the multiplex PCR reads with MiXCR, one entry per CDR3 protein. Altogether more than 300,000 distinct CDR3 sequences are present, approximately 14% being singletons, with the ten largest covering about 11%. This sample is part of a study of T cells in Graves' hyperthyroidism and ophthalmopathy. Findings of the study overall: The model identified upcoming ophthalmopathy a median approximately seven months ahead of onset. By a 13 V-J model, ophthalmopathy was set apart from stable hyperthyroidism.

The J segment lost 7 bases and the V segment lost 8 bases, leaving 7 bases of the junction unmatched. Per germline, CDR1 SNHLY and CDR2 FYNNEI. The CDR3 covers 13 residues. The TCR sequence derives from a woman aged 60-75 years with Graves' hyperthyroidism. The material sequenced was blood. V and J are TRBV2 and TRBJ2-2; 7 bases map to TRBD2. CDR3 region: CASEAGAGGELFF. The DNA of the CDR3 is TGTGCCAGCGAGGCGGGAGCGGGCGGGGAGCTGTTTTTT.